This T cell receptor beta chain was sequenced for a study of vaccination and CD4 T cells after COVID-19 (dated by TCRdb to about 2022). About the investigation overall: Every convalescent patient had a positive nasal swab PCR test for SARS-CoV-2, with mild disease in roughly ten patients and severe disease in one. The convalescent cohort included six males and four females, with two Hispanic individuals, seven Caucasians, two Asians and one multiracial person. Post-COVID blood samples were collected from convalescent patients a median of around 100 days after diagnosis, with a range of roughly 35 to 161 days. In around ten COVID-19 convalescent patients and a handful of infection-naive healthy vaccine recipients, the spike-specific CD4+ TCR repertoire before mRNA vaccination was compared with the repertoire after mRNA vaccination. Each participant got two doses of either the Pfizer-BioNTech BNT162b2 vaccine (n=8) or the Moderna mRNA-1273 vaccine (n=2). The time from the second vaccine dose to post-vaccine blood sampling had a median of roughly 70 days and ranged from roughly 13 to 241 days. For stimulating the cultures, overlapping spike peptide pools were used, derived from SARS-CoV-2 as well as from the common cold coronaviruses HCoV-NL63, HCoV-OC43 and HCoV-229E. Control cultures used a CEFX viral epitope pool as positive control, an HIV-1 Nef peptide pool as negative control, or no peptide.

The full study reports these points: Relatively few convalescent patients were included in the study, and early timepoints after natural infection were not analyzed. Nearly all vaccine-specific clones in convalescent patients (304 of 307) were mono-reactive for SARS-CoV-2 spike rather than cross-reactive with common cold coronaviruses. In convalescent patients, a median roughly 88% of post-vaccine SARS-CoV-2-reactive clones were detected only after vaccination, suggesting vaccine-specific priming. Although the median number of SARS-CoV-2-reactive clonotypes went up from roughly 19 after infection to some 37 after vaccination, the increase was not significant.

This clonotype was recorded a few times. What antigen it recognizes has not been identified. No qualities accompany the bases; no much larger clone lies one base away. Libraries came from PCR. At the Johns Hopkins FTIC core, DNA from the cultured CD4+ T cells underwent TCR sequencing with the Oncomine TCR Beta short-read assay. Genomic DNA was extracted from the cultured CD4+ T cells with the QIAamp micro DNA kit. Oncomine TCR Beta libraries from cultured CD4+ T cells were pooled with unique dual indexes and sequenced on an Illumina iSeq 100. In the source study's methods: Non-productive sequences were removed, and CDR3s not starting with C, not ending with F or W, or shorter than 7 amino acids were discarded. The MANAFEST web application identified antigen-specific clonotypes by comparing peptide-stimulated wells against reference wells and other culture wells. To be called positive, a clone needed an FDR below 0.05, an odds ratio above 5, and a productive frequency above 0.1% in at least two of three replicate wells. A clonotype counted as cross-reactive if it showed significant expansion both in the SARS-CoV-2 spike wells and in at least one common cold coronavirus spike condition. Similarity between CDR3 sequences was evaluated in R version 3.6.1 using Levenshtein distances (stringdist) and unrooted phylogenetic trees (ape). TCRdb's own reprocessing of the public reads used fastp at Q25 and MiXCR and kept productive beta chains. Every CDR3 protein is listed once, alongside the most common genes and DNA of its rows. The V and J calls come from TCRdb's annotation, not from the publication. The sample contains over 14,000 distinct CDR3 sequences, 30% to 35% of them found a single time. The leading ten clones occupy roughly 10% of the sample.

Interpreted using the paper, the treatment or condition label stands for: approximately nine-day PBMC culture with coronavirus spike peptide pools or control peptides (ViraFEST assay). The study used the ViraFEST assay, which expanded antigen-specific T cells with peptide pools and then identified expanded clonotypes by TCR sequencing. The convalescent patients' positive SARS-CoV-2 PCR tests fell between March and December 2020, which was before the Alpha, Beta and Delta variants emerged in the United States. Each well held two million PBMCs cultured with 9 to 10 ug/ml peptide pools in IMDM containing approximately 5% human AB serum and 7.5 to 10 IU/ml IL-2. On days 3 and 7, half of the culture medium was replaced with fresh IL-2-containing medium. After around 10 days of culture, CD4+ T cells were isolated by negative selection using the EasySep CD4+ T cell isolation kit. Ficoll-Paque Plus gradient centrifugation was used to isolate PBMCs from whole blood, and the isolated PBMCs were then either used fresh or cryopreserved at -140C. In general, triplicate wells were set up for every culture condition.

V is cut by 3 bases and J by 6 bases, and the space between the germline ends is 6 bases. Based on the germline V gene, the CDR1 and CDR2 sequences are SGHNT and YENEEA. The CDR3 runs 12 amino acids, cysteine and phenylalanine included. Just the 36-base CDR3 DNA is kept, in frame starting at base 1. The chain joins TRBV11-3 to TRBJ2-1, with TRBD1 perhaps the D gene, on 6 matching bases. The sample here was CD4+ T cells from blood, cultured in vitro, taken after SARS-CoV-2 vaccination. This TCR came from a human donor who had recovered from COVID-19. The CDR3 reads CASSLTGNEQFF. The bases read TGTGCCAGCAGCTTGACAGGCAATGAGCAGTTCTTC. Here the CDR3 is joined to the reference TRBV11-3 and TRBJ2-1 genes, and the full variable domain is: EAGVVQSPRYKIIEKKQPVAFWCNPISGHNTLYWYLQNLGQGPELLIRYENEEAVDDSQLPKDRFSAERLKGVDSTLKIQPAELGDSAVYLCASSLTGNEQFFGPGTRLTVL.